This record concerns one T cell receptor beta chain sequence. The data belong to a study of blood T cell repertoires in COVID-19. Looking at the study overall: Italy, Spain and the United States were the sources of the convalescent and acute COVID-19 samples. PBMCs, B-cell-depleted T cells, or T cells provided the cDNA or gDNA that made up the material.

Germline lookup yields CDR1 MNHEY and CDR2 SMNVEV (reference sequence). The CDR3 totals 15 residues. The V segment lost 6 bases and the J segment 1 base; nucleotides outside the gene matches: 8. Patients in Seattle were enrolled during active infection, then followed longitudinally. Clones were read by immunoSEQ multiplex PCR, and TCRdb kept only the in-frame ones, dropping some. The repertoire holds 150,000 to 200,000 clones, 80% to 90% seen once, with 2.5% to 3% in the top ten. This sequence was found in an elderly woman with COVID-19, enrolled during active disease. J is TRBJ2-7 and V is TRBV27; the match to TRBD1 covers 8 bases. The source material was peripheral blood. The CDR3 spells CASRPLDRGSYEQYF. As DNA, the CDR3 is TGTGCCAGCAGACCATTAGACAGGGGATCCTACGAGCAGTACTTC.